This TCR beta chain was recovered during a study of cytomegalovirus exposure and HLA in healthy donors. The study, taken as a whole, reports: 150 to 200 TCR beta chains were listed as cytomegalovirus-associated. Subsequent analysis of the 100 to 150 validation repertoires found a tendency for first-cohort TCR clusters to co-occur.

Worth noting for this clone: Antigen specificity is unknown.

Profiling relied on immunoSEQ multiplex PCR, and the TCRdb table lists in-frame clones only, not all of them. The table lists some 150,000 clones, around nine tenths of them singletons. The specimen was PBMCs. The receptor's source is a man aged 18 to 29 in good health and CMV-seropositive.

CDR3 coding DNA: TGTGCCAGCACCGATTATTCCGGGACACTGGGAAACATTCAGTACTTC. It codes for CASTDYSGTLGNIQYF. The rearrangement joins TRBV6-6 to TRBJ2-4; D might be TRBD1 (6 bases). V shed 7 bases and J shed 6 bases, with 22 bases lying between them. The germline V gene has CDR1 MNHNY and CDR2 SVGAGI (reference sequence). The CDR3 has 16 amino acids.